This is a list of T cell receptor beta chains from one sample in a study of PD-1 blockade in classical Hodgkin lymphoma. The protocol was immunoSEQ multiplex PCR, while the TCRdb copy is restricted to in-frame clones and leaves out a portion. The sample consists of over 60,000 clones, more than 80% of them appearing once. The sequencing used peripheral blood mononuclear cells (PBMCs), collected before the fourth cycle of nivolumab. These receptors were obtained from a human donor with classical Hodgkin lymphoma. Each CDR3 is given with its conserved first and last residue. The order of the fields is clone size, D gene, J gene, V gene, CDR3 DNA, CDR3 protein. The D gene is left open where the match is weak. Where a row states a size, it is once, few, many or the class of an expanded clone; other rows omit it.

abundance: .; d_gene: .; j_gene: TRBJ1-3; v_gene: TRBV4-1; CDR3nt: TGCGCCAGCAGCCAACCGCTGACAGGCTCTGGAAACACCATATATTTT; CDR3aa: CASSQPLTGSGNTIYF
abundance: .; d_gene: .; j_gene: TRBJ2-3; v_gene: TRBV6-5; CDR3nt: TGTGCCAGCAGTCAATACCCCCAGGCCCATACGCAGTATTTT; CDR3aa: CASSQYPQAHTQYF
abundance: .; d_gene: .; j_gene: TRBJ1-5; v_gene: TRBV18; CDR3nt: TGTGCCAGCTCACCACACCCCCTCTTAAACGATCAGCCCCAGCATTTT; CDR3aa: CASSPHPLLNDQPQHF
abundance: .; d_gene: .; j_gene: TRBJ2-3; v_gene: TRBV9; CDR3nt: TGTGCCAGCAGCCCAGATGGGGGGTACACAGATACGCAGTATTTT; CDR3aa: CASSPDGGYTDTQYF
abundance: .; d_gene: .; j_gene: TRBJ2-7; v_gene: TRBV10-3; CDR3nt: TGTGCCATCAGCCCCTACGAGCAGTACTTC; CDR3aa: CAISPYEQYF
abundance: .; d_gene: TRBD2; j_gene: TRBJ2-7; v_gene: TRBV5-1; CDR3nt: TGCGCCAGCAAGTCGACTAGCGGCTACGAGCAGTACTTC; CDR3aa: CASKSTSGYEQYF
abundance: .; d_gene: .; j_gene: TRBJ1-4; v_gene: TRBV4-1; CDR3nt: TGCGCCAGCAGCCAGGCGCCCCTGGGGGAAAAACTGTTTTTT; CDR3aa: CASSQAPLGEKLFF
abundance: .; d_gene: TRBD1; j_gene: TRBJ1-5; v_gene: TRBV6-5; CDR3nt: TGTGCCAGCAGTAGGACAGGGGGGAGCAATCAGCCCCAGCATTTT; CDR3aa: CASSRTGGSNQPQHF
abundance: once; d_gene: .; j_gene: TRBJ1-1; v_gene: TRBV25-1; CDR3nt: TGTGCCAGCAATTTGGGGCGCACTGAAGCTTTCTTT; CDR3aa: CASNLGRTEAFF
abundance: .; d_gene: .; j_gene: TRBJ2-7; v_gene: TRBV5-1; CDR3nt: TGCGCCAGCAGCTTGACAGGTTTCTACGAGCAGTACTTC; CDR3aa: CASSLTGFYEQYF
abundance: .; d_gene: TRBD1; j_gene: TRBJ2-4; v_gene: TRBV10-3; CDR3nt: TGTGCCACCAAGGCGAGACAGGGGGGCGGAAACATTCAGTACTTC; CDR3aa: CATKARQGGGNIQYF
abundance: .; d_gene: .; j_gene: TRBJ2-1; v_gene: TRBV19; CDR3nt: TGTGCCAGTAACGGACTTTTGGCGGTCGAGCAGTTCTTC; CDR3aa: CASNGLLAVEQFF
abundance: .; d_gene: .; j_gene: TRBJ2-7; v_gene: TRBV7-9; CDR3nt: TGTGCCAGCAGCTTAGTTTCGGGGTCGTTCTACGAGCAGTACTTC; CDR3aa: CASSLVSGSFYEQYF
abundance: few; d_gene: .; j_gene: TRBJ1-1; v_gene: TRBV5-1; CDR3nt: TGCGCCAGCAGCTTGAGAGAAGACGCTGAAGCTTTCTTT; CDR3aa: CASSLREDAEAFF
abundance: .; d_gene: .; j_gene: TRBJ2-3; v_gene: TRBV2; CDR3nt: TGTGCCAGCAGATGGATGAGCCCAGATACGCAGTATTTT; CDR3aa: CASRWMSPDTQYF
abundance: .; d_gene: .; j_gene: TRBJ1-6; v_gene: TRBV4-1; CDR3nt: TGCGCCAGCAGCTACGAAGGGGGAAGTATTTCACCCCTCCACTTT; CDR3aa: CASSYEGGSISPLHF
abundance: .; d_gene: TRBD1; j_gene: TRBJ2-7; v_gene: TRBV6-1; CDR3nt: TGTGCCAGCAGTGACCGCCGGGACAGGGGGATCTACGAGCAGTACTTC; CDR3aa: CASSDRRDRGIYEQYF
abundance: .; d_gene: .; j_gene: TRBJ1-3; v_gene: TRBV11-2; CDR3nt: TGTGCCAGCAGCCCGTCCCTGGGTCCTGGAAACACCATATATTTT; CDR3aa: CASSPSLGPGNTIYF
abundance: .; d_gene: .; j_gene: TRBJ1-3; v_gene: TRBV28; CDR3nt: TGTGCCAGCAGGTCCAACGGGGCCTCCTCTGGAAACACCATATATTTT; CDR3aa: CASRSNGASSGNTIYF
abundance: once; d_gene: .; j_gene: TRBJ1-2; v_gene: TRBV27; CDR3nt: TGTGCCAGCAGCCTCATTGGAGACGGCTACACCTTC; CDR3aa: CASSLIGDGYTF
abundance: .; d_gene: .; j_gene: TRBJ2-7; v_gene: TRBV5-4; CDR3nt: TGTGCCAGCAGCTTGCGCGGGGATTACGAGCAGTACTTC; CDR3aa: CASSLRGDYEQYF
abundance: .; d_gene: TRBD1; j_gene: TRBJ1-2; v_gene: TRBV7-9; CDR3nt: TGTGCCAGCAGCTTGACAGGGATGGGGTATGGCTACACCTTC; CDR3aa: CASSLTGMGYGYTF
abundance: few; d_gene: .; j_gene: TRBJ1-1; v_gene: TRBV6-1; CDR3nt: TGTGCCATAGACATTGAAGCTTTCTTT; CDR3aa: CAIDIEAFF
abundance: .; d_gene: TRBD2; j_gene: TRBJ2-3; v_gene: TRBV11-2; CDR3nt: TGTGCCAGCAGCTTCGTACCGGGACTAGCAACAGATACGCAGTATTTT; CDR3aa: CASSFVPGLATDTQYF
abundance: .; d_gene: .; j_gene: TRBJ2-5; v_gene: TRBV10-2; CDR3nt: TGCGCCAGCCACCCGGGGCCCGATGGGGAGACCCAGTACTTC; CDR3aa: CASHPGPDGETQYF
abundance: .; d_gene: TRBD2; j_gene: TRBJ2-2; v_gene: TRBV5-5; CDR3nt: TGTGCCAGCAGCCGACTAGCGGGGTTGGGGCTGTTTTTT; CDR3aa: CASSRLAGLGLFF
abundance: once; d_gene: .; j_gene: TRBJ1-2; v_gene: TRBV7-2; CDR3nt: TGTGCCAGCAGCTTAGATTATGAGGGGGGCACCTTC; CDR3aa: CASSLDYEGGTF
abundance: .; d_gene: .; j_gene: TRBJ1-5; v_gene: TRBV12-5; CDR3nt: TGTGCTAGTGGTTTTTTGCCGCGCGGCAGGGAAAATCAGCCCCAGCATTTT; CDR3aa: CASGFLPRGRENQPQHF
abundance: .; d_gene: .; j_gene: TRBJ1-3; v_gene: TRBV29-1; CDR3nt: TGCAGCGCCGCAGGGGAGGGTGGAAACACCATATATTTT; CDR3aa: CSAAGEGGNTIYF
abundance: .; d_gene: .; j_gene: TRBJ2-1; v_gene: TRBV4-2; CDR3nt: TGTGCCAGCAGCGAAGAAGGGTATGAGCAGTTCTTC; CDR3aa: CASSEEGYEQFF
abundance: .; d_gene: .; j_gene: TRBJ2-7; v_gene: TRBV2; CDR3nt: TGTGCCAGCAGTGGGCGCGAGCAGTACTTC; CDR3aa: CASSGREQYF
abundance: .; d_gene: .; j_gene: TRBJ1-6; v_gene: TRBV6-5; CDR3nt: TGTGCCAGCAGACCCCTTAATTCACCCCTCCACTTT; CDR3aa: CASRPLNSPLHF
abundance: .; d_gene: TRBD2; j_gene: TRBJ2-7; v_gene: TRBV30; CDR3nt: TGTGCCTGGAGCGGGGGGTTCTACGAGCAGTACTTC; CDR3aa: CAWSGGFYEQYF
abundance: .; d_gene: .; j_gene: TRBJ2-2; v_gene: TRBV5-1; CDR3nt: TGCGCCAGCAGAGGGGCCACCGGGGAGCTGTTTTTT; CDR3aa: CASRGATGELFF
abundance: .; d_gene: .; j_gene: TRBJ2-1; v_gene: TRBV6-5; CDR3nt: TGTGCCAGCAGTTTTCTTTGGGAGGTTGAGCAGTTCTTC; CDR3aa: CASSFLWEVEQFF
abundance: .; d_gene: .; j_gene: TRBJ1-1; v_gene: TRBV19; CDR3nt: TGTGCCAGTAGCCAAGAAACAGGCCCGAACACTGAAGCTTTCTTT; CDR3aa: CASSQETGPNTEAFF
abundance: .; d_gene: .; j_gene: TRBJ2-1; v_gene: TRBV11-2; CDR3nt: TGTGCCAGCAGCCCCCGTGGGGCACAGTACAATGAGCAGTTCTTC; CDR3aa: CASSPRGAQYNEQFF
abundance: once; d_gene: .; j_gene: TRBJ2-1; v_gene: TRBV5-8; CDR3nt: TGTGCCAGCAGCTGGGGCCGGGGGTCCTACAATGAGCAGTTCTTC; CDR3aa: CASSWGRGSYNEQFF
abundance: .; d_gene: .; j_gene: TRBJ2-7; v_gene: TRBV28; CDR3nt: TGTGCCAGCAGTTCCAACAGGTACCTAATCTACGAGCAGTACTTC; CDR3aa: CASSSNRYLIYEQYF
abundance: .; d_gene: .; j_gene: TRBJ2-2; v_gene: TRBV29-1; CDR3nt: TGCAGCGTTTCTTTCACGAACACCGGGGAGCTGTTTTTT; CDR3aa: CSVSFTNTGELFF
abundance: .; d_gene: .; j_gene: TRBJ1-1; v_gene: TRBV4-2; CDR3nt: TGTGCCAGCAGCCAAGATTTGACTGAAGCTTTCTTT; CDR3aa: CASSQDLTEAFF
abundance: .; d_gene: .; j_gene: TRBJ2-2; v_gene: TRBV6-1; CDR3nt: TGTGCCAGCAACGCAGAAACCGGGGAGCTGTTTTTT; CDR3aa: CASNAETGELFF
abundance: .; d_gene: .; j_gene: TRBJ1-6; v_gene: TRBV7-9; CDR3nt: TGTGCCAGCAGCTTATCCTTCGGTGACAGTACACCCGGTGCCCTCCACTTT; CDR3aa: CASSLSFGDSTPGALHF
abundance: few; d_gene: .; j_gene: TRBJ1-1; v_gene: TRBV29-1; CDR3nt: TGCAGCGTTGAGGGGGTGGGTCCTGAAGCTTTCTTT; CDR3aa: CSVEGVGPEAFF
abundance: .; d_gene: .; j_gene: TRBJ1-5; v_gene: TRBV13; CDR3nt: TGTGCCAGCAGCTTGGGTGGTCAGCCCCAGCATTTT; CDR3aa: CASSLGGQPQHF
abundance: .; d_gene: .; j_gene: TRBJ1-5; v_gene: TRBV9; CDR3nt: TGTGCCAGCAGCGTTGGATATAGCAATCAGCCCCAGCATTTT; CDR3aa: CASSVGYSNQPQHF
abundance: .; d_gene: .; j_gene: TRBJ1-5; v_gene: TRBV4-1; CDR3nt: TGCGCCAGCAGCCAAGATAAGGAGGCTAGAAATCAGCCCCAGCATTTT; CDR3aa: CASSQDKEARNQPQHF
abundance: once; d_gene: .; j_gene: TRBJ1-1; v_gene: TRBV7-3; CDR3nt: TGTGCCAGCAGCCTACAGGGGAACACTGAAGCTTTCTTT; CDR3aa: CASSLQGNTEAFF
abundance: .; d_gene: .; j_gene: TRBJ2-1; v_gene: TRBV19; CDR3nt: TGTGCCAGTAGAGAGACAGGTTACAATGAGCAGTTCTTC; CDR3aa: CASRETGYNEQFF
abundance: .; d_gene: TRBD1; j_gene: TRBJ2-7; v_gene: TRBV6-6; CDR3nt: TGTGCCAGCAGTGCTCCGGGACAGGGCTACGAGCAGTACTTC; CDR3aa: CASSAPGQGYEQYF
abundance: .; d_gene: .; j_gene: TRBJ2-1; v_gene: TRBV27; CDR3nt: TGTGCCAGCAGTCGCCAAGGGGGGTGGTCCAATGAGCAGTTCTTC; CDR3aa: CASSRQGGWSNEQFF